This T cell receptor beta chain originates from a study of blood T cells in healthy people across ages. Alongside a J-beta primer mix, a sample-barcoded 5' primer served in a second PCR lasting about 7 to 11 cycles. TCRdb analysed the 5' RACE reads with MiXCR anew, one entry per CDR3 protein. The sample lists around 500,000 distinct CDR3 sequences; around a quarter were seen once. There are a few counts of this clonotype. Isolation per sample recovered at least 7 million PBMCs. Another study also made use of these data, one on T cells of mothers and their children.

The source material was blood. This clonotype originated in a boy between 2 and 10 years old in good health.

The CDR3 reads CASSQGIGTSGRPYNEQFF. CDR3 bases: TGTGCCAGCAGCCAAGGGATTGGGACTAGCGGGAGACCCTACAATGAGCAGTTCTTC. The rearrangement joins TRBV3-1 to TRBJ2-1; 14 bases line up with TRBD2. The CDR3 covers 19 residues. Germline V gene sequence: CDR1 LGHDT, CDR2 YNNKEL (reference sequence). The junction had 7 bases not matched to a gene; V was cut back by 1 base and J by 2 bases.